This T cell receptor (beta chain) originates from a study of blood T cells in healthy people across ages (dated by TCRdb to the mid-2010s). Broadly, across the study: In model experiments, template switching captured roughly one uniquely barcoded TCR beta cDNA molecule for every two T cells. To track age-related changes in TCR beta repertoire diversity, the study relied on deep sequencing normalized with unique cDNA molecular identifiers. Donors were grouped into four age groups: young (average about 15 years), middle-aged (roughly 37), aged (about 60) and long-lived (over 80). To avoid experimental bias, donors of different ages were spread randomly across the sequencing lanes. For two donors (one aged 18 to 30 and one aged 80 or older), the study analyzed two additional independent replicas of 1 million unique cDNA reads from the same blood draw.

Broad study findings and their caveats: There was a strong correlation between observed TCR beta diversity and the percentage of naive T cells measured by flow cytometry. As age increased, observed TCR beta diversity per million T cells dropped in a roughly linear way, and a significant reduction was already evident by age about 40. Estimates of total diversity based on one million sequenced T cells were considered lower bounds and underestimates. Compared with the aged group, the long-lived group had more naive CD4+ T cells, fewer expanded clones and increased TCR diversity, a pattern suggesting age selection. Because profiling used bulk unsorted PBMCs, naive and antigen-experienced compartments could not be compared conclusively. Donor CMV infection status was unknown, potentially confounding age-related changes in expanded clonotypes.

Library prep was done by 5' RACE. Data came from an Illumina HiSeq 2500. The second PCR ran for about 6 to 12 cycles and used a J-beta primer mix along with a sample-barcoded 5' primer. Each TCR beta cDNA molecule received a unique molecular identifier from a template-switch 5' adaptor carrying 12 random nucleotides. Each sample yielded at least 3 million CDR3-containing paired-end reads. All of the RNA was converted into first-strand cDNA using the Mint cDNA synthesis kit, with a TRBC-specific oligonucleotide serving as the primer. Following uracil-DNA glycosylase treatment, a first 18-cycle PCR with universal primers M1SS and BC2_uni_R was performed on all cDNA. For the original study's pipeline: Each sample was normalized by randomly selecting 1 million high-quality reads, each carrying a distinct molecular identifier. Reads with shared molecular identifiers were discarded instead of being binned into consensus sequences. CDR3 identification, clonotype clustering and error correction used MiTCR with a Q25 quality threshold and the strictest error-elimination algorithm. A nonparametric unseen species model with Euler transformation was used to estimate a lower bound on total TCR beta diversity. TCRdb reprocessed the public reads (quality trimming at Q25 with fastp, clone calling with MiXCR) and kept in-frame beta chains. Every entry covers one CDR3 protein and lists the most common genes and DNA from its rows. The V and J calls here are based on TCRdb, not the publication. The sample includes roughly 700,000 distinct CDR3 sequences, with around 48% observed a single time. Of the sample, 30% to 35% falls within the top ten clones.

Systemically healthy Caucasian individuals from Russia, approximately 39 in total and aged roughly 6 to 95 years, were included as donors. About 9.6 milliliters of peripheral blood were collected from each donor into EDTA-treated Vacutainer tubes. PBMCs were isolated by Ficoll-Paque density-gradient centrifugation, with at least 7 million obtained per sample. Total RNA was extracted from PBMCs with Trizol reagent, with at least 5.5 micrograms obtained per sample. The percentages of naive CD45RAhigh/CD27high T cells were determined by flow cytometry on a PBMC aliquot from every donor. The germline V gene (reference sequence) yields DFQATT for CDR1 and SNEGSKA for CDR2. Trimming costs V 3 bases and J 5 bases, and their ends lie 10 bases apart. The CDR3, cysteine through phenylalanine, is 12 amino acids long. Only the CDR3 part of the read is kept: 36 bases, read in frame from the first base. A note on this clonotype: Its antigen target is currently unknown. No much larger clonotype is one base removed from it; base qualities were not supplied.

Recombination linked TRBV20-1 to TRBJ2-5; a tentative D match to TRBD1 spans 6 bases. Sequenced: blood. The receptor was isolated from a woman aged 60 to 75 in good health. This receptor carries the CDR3 CSARGHSETQYF. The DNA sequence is TGCAGTGCTAGGGGACATTCGGAGACCCAGTACTTC.